The following is a T cell receptor (beta chain) sequence with its context. This record comes from a study of blood T cell repertoires in COVID-19. Per the authors' pipeline: For nucleated cells, counts were estimated from reference gene primer amplification. Libraries were prepared by immunoSEQ multiplex PCR; TCRdb keeps only in-frame clonotypes and omits some of them. The V and J calls and clone size come from that table; D and trimming were worked out from the DNA. The repertoire holds under 300,000 clones, 80% to 90% seen once, with approximately 3.4% in the top ten. CDR3 length: 13 amino acids. Trimming pared 8 bases from V and 6 bases from J, leaving 16 bases between. Recruits, aged about 18 to 89 years, lived in roughly 22 US areas.

The receptor comes from a woman between 40 and 55 years old who had been exposed to COVID-19. The genes are TRBV12-3 or TRBV12-4 and TRBJ1-2; a possible D gene is TRBD1 (5 bases). Sequencing was done on a sample of PBMCs or T cells enriched from blood (not recorded which). CDR3 in amino acids: CASAARQTDGYTF. The CDR3 DNA follows: TGTGCCAGCGCTGCCCGACAGACTGATGGCTACACCTTC.